This T cell receptor (beta chain) was observed in a study of blood T cell repertoires in COVID-19. The protocol was immunoSEQ multiplex PCR, while the TCRdb copy is restricted to in-frame clones and leaves out a portion. This sample has 270,000 or so clones, with roughly 84% found just once. The CDR3 covers 13 residues. After removal of 4 bases from V and 4 bases from J, the junction contained 5 bases not matched to a gene. Germline loops: CDR1 GTSNPN, CDR2 SVGIG (reference sequence). V is TRBV30 and J is TRBJ1-1, with 8 bases identical to TRBD1. This sequence originates from a woman between 18 and 29 years old with acute or convalescent COVID-19. The specimen sequenced was peripheral blood. CDR3 residues: CAWTPDRGTEAFF. The DNA of the CDR3 is TGTGCCTGGACCCCCGACAGGGGCACTGAAGCTTTCTTT.